The T cell receptor (beta chain) under discussion was sequenced for a study of blood T cell repertoires in COVID-19. Sequencing used immunoSEQ multiplex PCR; TCRdb keeps in-frame clones, though not all of them. The profile shows 150,000 to 180,000 clones, nearly 80% of them singletons. The length of the CDR3 is 13 residues. The V and J ends lost 8 bases and 0 bases respectively, with 8 bases between them. Germline lookup yields CDR1 MNHEY and CDR2 SVGAGI. The sequence derives from a man aged 80 or over with acute or convalescent COVID-19. The J gene is TRBJ1-5, the V gene TRBV6-5; D not certain. The sequenced sample was peripheral blood. This CDR3 reads CASFGLSNQPQHF. CDR3 DNA: TGTGCCAGCTTCGGACTTAGCAATCAGCCCCAGCATTTT.